These T cell receptor beta chains were read from a single sample in a study of PD-L1 blockade in urothelial cancer. The assay was immunoSEQ multiplex PCR, and TCRdb's table has in-frame clones only and misses some. The sample holds nearly 30,000 clones, about 90% seen once. The specimen was PBMCs, collected around atezolizumab (anti-PD-L1) treatment. The source of these receptors is a man aged 45 to 65 with urothelial cancer. Each CDR3 is given with its conserved first and last residue. The D gene is left open where the match is weak. Clone size is not always given. Where it is, it says once, few, many or a class for expanded clones.

CDR3nt,CDR3aa,v_gene,abundance,d_gene,j_gene
TGTGCCAGCCACAGGGGGACAGGCGGCTACACCTTC,CASHRGTGGYTF,TRBV25-1,few,TRBD1,TRBJ1-2
TGTGCCAGCAGCTTTATAGTGGATACGCAGTATTTT,CASSFIVDTQYF,TRBV13,NA,NA,TRBJ2-3
TGTGCCAGCAGCTCAAGGGGGGGAAAAGAGACCCAGTACTTC,CASSSRGGKETQYF,TRBV4-2,NA,NA,TRBJ2-5
TGTGCCAGCAGTTACCTAGCGGGAGCCCCCGCCCCGGAGCAGTATTTT,CASSYLAGAPAPEQYF,TRBV6-5,NA,TRBD2,TRBJ2-3
TGCGCCAGCAGCCTAAACAGGGAAAATGAGCAGTTCTTC,CASSLNRENEQFF,TRBV4-1,NA,NA,TRBJ2-1
TGCGCCAGCAGCACCGGACTAGCGGGGGGACATGATACGCAGTATTTT,CASSTGLAGGHDTQYF,TRBV5-1,NA,TRBD2,TRBJ2-3
TGTGCCAGCAGCCTACAGGGTGGAAGCAGCAATCAGCCCCAGCATTTT,CASSLQGGSSNQPQHF,TRBV7-6,NA,NA,TRBJ1-5
TGCGCCGGCAGCTCTGACACGGCAAGCGGAAACACCATATATTTT,CAGSSDTASGNTIYF,TRBV5-1,NA,NA,TRBJ1-3
TGTGCCAGTACAAAAAACAGGGGCGATACGCAGTATTTT,CASTKNRGDTQYF,TRBV6-4,NA,TRBD1,TRBJ2-3
TGCAGCGTTGAAACGGCCAGCGGGGAATTCTACGAGCAGTACTTC,CSVETASGEFYEQYF,TRBV29-1,NA,TRBD2,TRBJ2-7
TGTGCCAGCAGCCCACTAGCGGGGGGCGGCGAGCAGTACTTC,CASSPLAGGGEQYF,TRBV9,NA,TRBD2,TRBJ2-7
TGTGCCAGCAGCCAAGCGGCCTCCCGGGACAGGTTGAAGACCCAGTACTTC,CASSQAASRDRLKTQYF,TRBV14,NA,TRBD1,TRBJ2-5
TGTGCCAGTCCTCCCATTAGCCATCTAGACAGTGCCAAAGAGACCCAGTACTTC,CASPPISHLDSAKETQYF,TRBV28,NA,NA,TRBJ2-5
TGTGCCAGCAGCGTAGCGACTAGCGGGAGTTACGAGCAGTACTTC,CASSVATSGSYEQYF,TRBV7-2,NA,TRBD2,TRBJ2-7